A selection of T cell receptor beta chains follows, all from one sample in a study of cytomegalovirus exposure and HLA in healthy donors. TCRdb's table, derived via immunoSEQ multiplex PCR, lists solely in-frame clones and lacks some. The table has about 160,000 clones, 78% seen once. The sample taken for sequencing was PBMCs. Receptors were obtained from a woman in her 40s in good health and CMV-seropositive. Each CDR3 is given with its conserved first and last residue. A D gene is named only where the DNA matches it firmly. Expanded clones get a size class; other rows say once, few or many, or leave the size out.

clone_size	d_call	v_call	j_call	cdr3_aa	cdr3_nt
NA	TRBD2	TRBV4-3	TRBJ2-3	CASSQNPPSGGHTDTQYF	TGCGCCAGCAGCCAGAACCCCCCGAGCGGGGGCCACACAGATACGCAGTATTTT
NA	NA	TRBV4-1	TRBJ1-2	CASSQEGSGYTF	TGCGCCAGCAGCCAAGAGGGCAGCGGCTACACCTTC
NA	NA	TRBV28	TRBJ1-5	CASNPGANSNQPQHF	TGTGCCAGCAACCCTGGGGCGAACAGCAATCAGCCCCAGCATTTT
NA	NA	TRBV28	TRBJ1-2	CATGGDYGYTF	TGTGCCACGGGGGGAGACTATGGCTACACCTTC
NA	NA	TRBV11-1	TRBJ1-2	CASSSDTQSYGYTF	TGTGCCAGCAGCTCGGACACCCAGTCCTATGGCTACACCTTC
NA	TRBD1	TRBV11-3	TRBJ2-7	CASSLGQGFAQYF	TGTGCCAGCAGCCTGGGACAGGGGTTCGCGCAGTACTTC
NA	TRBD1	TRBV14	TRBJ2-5	CASSQGQGLRETQYF	TGTGCCAGCAGCCAAGGACAGGGTCTCCGGGAGACCCAGTACTTC
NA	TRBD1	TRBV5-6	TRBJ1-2	CASSWDPQGASGYTF	TGTGCCAGCAGCTGGGACCCCCAGGGGGCTAGTGGCTACACCTTC
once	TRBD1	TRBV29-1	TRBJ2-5	CSVGQGAWETQYF	TGCAGCGTTGGACAGGGGGCTTGGGAGACCCAGTACTTC
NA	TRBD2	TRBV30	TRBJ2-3	CAWSTGGAQYF	TGTGCCTGGAGTACGGGGGGAGCGCAGTATTTT
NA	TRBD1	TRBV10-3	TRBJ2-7	CAISEGTDYEQYF	TGTGCCATCAGTGAGGGGACAGACTACGAGCAGTACTTC
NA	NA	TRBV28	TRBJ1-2	CATRDISYGYTF	TGTGCTACCCGGGACATCAGCTATGGCTACACCTTC
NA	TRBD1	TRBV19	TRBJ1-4	CASGQALGNRPNEKLFF	TGTGCCAGTGGACAGGCCTTAGGGAACCGGCCTAATGAAAAACTGTTTTTT
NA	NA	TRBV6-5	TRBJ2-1	CASRETQDFYNEQFF	TGTGCCAGCAGAGAAACCCAGGACTTCTACAATGAGCAGTTCTTC
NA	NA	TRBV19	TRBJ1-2	CASSLSADGVSYGYTF	TGTGCCAGTAGTCTTTCAGCAGACGGGGTTTCCTATGGCTACACCTTC
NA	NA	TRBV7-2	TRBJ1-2	CASSRVLMYGYTF	TGTGCCAGCAGCCGAGTCCTTATGTATGGCTACACCTTC
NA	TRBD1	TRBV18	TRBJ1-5	CASSPSTGVQPQHF	TGTGCCAGCTCACCATCGACAGGGGTGCAGCCCCAGCATTTT
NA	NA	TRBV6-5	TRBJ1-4	CASSFRGSQEKLFF	TGTGCCAGCAGTTTCCGGGGGAGCCAAGAAAAACTGTTTTTT
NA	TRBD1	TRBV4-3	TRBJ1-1	CASSLDRGAELNTEAFF	TGCGCCAGCAGCCTTGACAGGGGCGCGGAGCTGAACACTGAAGCTTTCTTT
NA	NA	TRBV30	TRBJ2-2	CAWSGASQARELFF	TGTGCCTGGAGTGGGGCTAGCCAGGCCAGGGAGCTGTTTTTT
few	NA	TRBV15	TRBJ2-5	CATSHPGYQETQYF	TGTGCCACCAGCCATCCGGGGTACCAAGAGACCCAGTACTTC
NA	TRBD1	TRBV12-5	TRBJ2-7	CASGFTTGGASYEQYF	TGTGCTAGTGGTTTCACGACAGGGGGCGCTTCCTACGAGCAGTACTTC
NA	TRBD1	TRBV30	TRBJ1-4	CAWKTGIGNEKLFF	TGTGCCTGGAAGACAGGGATAGGTAATGAAAAACTGTTTTTT
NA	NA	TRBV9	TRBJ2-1	CASSVWGSSYNEQFF	TGTGCCAGCAGCGTTTGGGGCAGCTCCTACAATGAGCAGTTCTTC
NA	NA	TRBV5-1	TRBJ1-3	CASSLGYGNTIYF	TGCGCCAGCAGCTTGGGCTACGGAAACACCATATATTTT
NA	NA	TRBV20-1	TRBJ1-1	CSAPVNTEAFF	TGCAGTGCTCCAGTGAACACTGAAGCTTTCTTT
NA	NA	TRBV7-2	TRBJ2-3	CATGKGRGATDTQYF	TGTGCCACCGGAAAGGGCCGTGGGGCCACAGATACGCAGTATTTT
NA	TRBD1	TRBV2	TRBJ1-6	CASSEAGQGTLHF	TGTGCCAGCAGTGAAGCCGGACAGGGGACCCTCCACTTT
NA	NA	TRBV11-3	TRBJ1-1	CASSSSREGDTEAFF	TGTGCCAGCAGCTCTTCACGGGAGGGGGACACTGAAGCTTTCTTT